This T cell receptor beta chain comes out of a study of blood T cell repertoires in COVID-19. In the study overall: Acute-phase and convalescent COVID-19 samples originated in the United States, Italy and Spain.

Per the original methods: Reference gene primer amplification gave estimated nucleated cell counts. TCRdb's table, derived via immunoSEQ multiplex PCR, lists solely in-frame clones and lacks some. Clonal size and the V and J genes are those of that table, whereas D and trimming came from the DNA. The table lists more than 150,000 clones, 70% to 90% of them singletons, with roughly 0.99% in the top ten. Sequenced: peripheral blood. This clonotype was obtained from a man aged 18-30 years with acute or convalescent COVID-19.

CDR3 residues: CAISTPTGKETQYF. CDR3 in DNA: TGTGCCATTTCAACCCCGACAGGCAAAGAGACCCAGTACTTC. The V call is TRBV28, the J call TRBJ2-5; D is perhaps TRBD1 (6 bases). The CDR3 runs to 14 residues. Germline-derived CDR1 and CDR2 are MDHEN and SYDVKM. V was pared by 10 bases and J by 3 bases, with 18 bases between. The variable domain in full, completed from reference TRBV28 and TRBJ2-5, reads DVKVTQSSRYLVKRTGEKVFLECVQDMDHENMFWYRQDPGLGLRLIYFSYDVKMKEKGDIPEGYSVSREKKERFSLILESASTNQTSMYLCAISTPTGKETQYFGPGTRLLVL.